These 14 T cell receptor beta chains were all obtained from the same sample, sequenced in a study of T cells in Graves' hyperthyroidism and ophthalmopathy. Amplification of TCR beta CDR3 regions used RNA as the template. The TCR CDR3 was amplified in a first-round RT-PCR using the HTBI primer set. TCRdb reprocessed the multiplex PCR reads via MiXCR and lists one record per CDR3 protein. The sample yields hundreds of thousands of distinct CDR3 sequences, roughly 17% seen once. Sequencing was carried out using blood. These receptors were obtained from a woman in her twenties or thirties with Graves' hyperthyroidism.

Only a few counts were recorded for this clonotype. The chain links TRBV5-1 to TRBJ2-1, with 8 bases fitting TRBD1. The ends lost 4 bases at V and 10 bases at J; junction bases unmatched: 13. The germline CDR1 and CDR2 sequences are SGHRS and YFSETQ. The CDR3 is 15 amino acids. CDR3 in amino acids: CASSIGQGGLAEQFF. The CDR3, as DNA: TGCGCCAGCAGCATAGGACAGGGCGGCCTGGCCGAGCAGTTCTTC.

This clonotype was seen many times. The chain carries TRBV27 and TRBJ2-1, with 8 bases that match TRBD2. V lost 8 bases and J lost 3; bases outside the gene matches: 12. Germline V gene lookup returns CDR1 MNHEY and CDR2 SMNVEV (reference sequence). CDR3 length equals 16 residues. The CDR3 nucleotides read TGTGCCAGCCATGGCTGGGCGGGAGGACACTACAATGAGCAGTTCTTC. The encoded protein is CASHGWAGGHYNEQFF.

The V and J genes are TRBV19 and TRBJ2-2; no clear D. The CDR3 contains 14 residues. Deletions cut 6 bases from V and 0 bases from J, with 8 bases between. Germline CDR1 and CDR2: LNHDA and SQIVND (reference sequence). The CDR3 DNA follows: TGTGCCAGTAGCACGGTTACGAACACCGGGGAGCTGTTTTTT. As protein: CASSTVTNTGELFF.

V and J are TRBV28 and TRBJ2-2, with TRBD1 matching over 7 bases. Germline-derived CDR1 and CDR2 are MDHEN and SYDVKM. The V and J ends lost 6 bases and 2 bases, in that order; junction bases with no gene match: 6. The CDR3 covers 15 residues. CDR3 DNA: TGTGCCAGCAGCCCGGGACAGATTAACACCGGGGAGCTGTTTTTT. Translated, it gives CASSPGQINTGELFF.

The table lists this clonotype with many counts. The CDR3 nucleotides read TGTGCCAGCAGCTTATTATTCCGGACAGACTCTTACGAGCAGTACTTC. Residues: CASSLLFRTDSYEQYF. The chain employs TRBV7-2 and TRBJ2-7, with D possibly matching TRBD1 (6 bases). In germline, CDR1 is SGHTA, CDR2 FQGNSA. The CDR3 is made up of 16 amino acids. Trimming left V 2 bases short and J 4 bases short, with 18 bases between.

The chain links TRBV5-1 to TRBJ1-2; tentatively, D is TRBD1 (6 bases). In germline, CDR1 is SGHRS, CDR2 YFSETQ. V gave up 4 bases and J gave up 5 bases, with 15 bases separating them. The CDR3 runs to 14 residues. CDR3 residues: CASSQTTGVYGYTF. The CDR3 DNA is TGCGCCAGCAGCCAAACGACAGGTGTATATGGCTACACCTTC.

The chain is built from TRBV19 and TRBJ2-7; 9 bases fit TRBD1. The length of the CDR3 is 16 residues. J lost 6 bases, V lost 5 bases, and 14 bases had no gene match. Germline CDR1 LNHDA, CDR2 SQIVND (reference sequence). CDR3 region: CASSLIRGQGLGEQYF. As DNA, the CDR3 is TGTGCCAGTAGTCTAATCAGGGGACAGGGCCTTGGCGAGCAGTACTTC.

This clonotype showed up just a few times. Mismatch with germline at one junction end may stem from a read error. The chain has TRBV5-1 and TRBJ1-1; no clear D. Germline CDR1 is SGHRS and CDR2 is YFSETQ. The CDR3 is 14 amino acids. The chain's CDR3 is CASSLDNVNTEALF. The CDR3 bases are TGCGCCAGCAGCTTGGACAATGTGAACACTGAAGCTCTCTTT.

In this sample, this clonotype turned up many times. V and J are TRBV7-9 and TRBJ2-7; possibly TRBD1 for D (6 bases). The germline V gene has CDR1 SEHNR and CDR2 FQNEAQ (reference sequence). V was cut by 5 bases and J by 2 bases, with 13 bases left in between. The CDR3 consists of 14 residues. CDR3 sequence reads: CASSSRDIPYEQYF. CDR3 nucleotides: TGTGCCAGCAGCAGCCGGGACATCCCCTACGAGCAGTACTTC.

Only a few counts were recorded for this clonotype. The gene calls are TRBV6-5 and TRBJ2-1, with D perhaps matching TRBD1 or TRBD2 (5 bases each). The CDR3 loop spans 13 amino acids. V lost 2 bases and J 9 bases, leaving 11 bases between the germline ends. Germline V CDR1 and CDR2: MNHEY, SVGAGI. CDR3 sequence: CASSYGGRAEQFF. In DNA, the CDR3 is TGTGCCAGCAGTTACGGGGGACGGGCTGAGCAGTTCTTC.

As for this clonotype: This may come from a read error, since a much larger clone is one base off. The V call is TRBV7-9, the J call TRBJ2-7; a weak D match, TRBD1 (6 bases). The CDR3 is 15 residues long. Germline loops: CDR1 SEHNR, CDR2 FQNEAQ (reference sequence). Trimming cost V 3 bases and J 9 bases, with 21 bases left between them. The DNA of the CDR3 is TGTGCCAGCAGCTTTGGAGGCAGAGGGGGTCACGGGCAGTACTTC. Amino acid sequence: CASSFGGRGGHGQYF. The full variable domain, its missing parts supplied by reference TRBV7-9 and TRBJ2-7, is DTGVSQNPRHKITKRGQNVTFRCDPISEHNRLYWYRQTLGQGPEFLTYFQNEAQLEKSRLLSDRFSAERPKGSFSTLEIQRTEQGDSAMYLCASSFGGRGGHGQYFGPGTRLTVT.

This chain joins TRBV7-9 and TRBJ2-3, with 11 nucleotides matching TRBD2. J was trimmed by 3 bases and V by 3 bases; bases with no gene match: 5. Germline V CDR1 and CDR2: SEHNR, FQNEAQ (reference sequence). The CDR3 covers 16 residues. DNA of the CDR3: TGTGCCAGCAGCTTTAGCGGGAGGGCCGTGACAGATACGCAGTATTTT. Protein: CASSFSGRAVTDTQYF.

This clonotype came up many times. V gene TRBV27 combines with J gene TRBJ1-5; D is uncertain. With 5 bases removed from V and 3 bases from J, the gap between germline ends came to 17 bases. Germline V gives CDR1 MNHEY, CDR2 SMNVEV (reference sequence). The CDR3 is 16 amino acids. The CDR3 spells CASSPSGRLDNQPQHF. As DNA, the CDR3 is TGTGCCAGCAGTCCCTCGGGCCGATTGGACAATCAGCCCCAGCATTTT.

This chain links TRBV27 with TRBJ1-2, with 8 bases lining up with TRBD1. V gave up 3 bases and J gave up 1 base; unmatched junction bases: 4. There are 15 residues in the CDR3. Germline-derived CDR1 and CDR2 are MNHEY and SMNVEV (reference sequence). CDR3 in amino acids: CASSLTGDVNYGYTF. The CDR3 DNA follows: TGTGCCAGCAGTTTGACAGGGGACGTTAACTATGGCTACACCTTC.